The TCR beta chain described here comes from a study of shared clonotypes between healthy human individuals. Sequencing was at deep level. The sequenced material, unsorted PBMC DNA, was run on ten immunoSEQ deep assay plates. In the source study's methods: ImmunoSEQ only sent back junction sequences with no quality scores, so filtering was done differently. Measured with immunoSEQ multiplex PCR; TCRdb has only the in-frame clones, and not every one. V, J and clone size are those of that table, while D and trimming were read from the DNA. The profile covers about half a million clones, with 70% to 85% appearing a single time and about 11% taken by the ten largest. This clone was counted once. Its antigen is still unknown. Regarding the study as a whole: The small donor group covered limited genetic and exposure diversity.

The CDR3 length is 18 residues. In germline, CDR1 is MNHEY, CDR2 SMNVEV (reference sequence). Trimming cost V 3 bases and J 2 bases; bases outside gene matches: 14. This TCR derives from a middle-aged woman in good health. Some clones in this sample may be carry-over from other donors' samples. The rearrangement uses TRBV27 and TRBJ2-7, with TRBD2 matching 9 bases. Sequenced input: PBMCs. In DNA form, the CDR3 reads TGTGCCAGCAGTTTCAAAGGGAACGGAGCGGGAGGCGCCTACGAGCAGTACTTC. Protein sequence: CASSFKGNGAGGAYEQYF.